The 6 T cell receptor beta chains listed next were all sequenced from one sample in a study of cytomegalovirus exposure and HLA in healthy donors. Here immunoSEQ multiplex PCR was the method, and the copy in TCRdb shows in-frame clones only, minus some. Among tens of thousands of clones listed, roughly nine tenths were seen once. Sequenced: PBMCs. These receptors came from a man aged 18 to 30 in good health and CMV-seronegative.

V usage is TRBV7-2 and J usage is TRBJ1-6, with D possibly being TRBD1 (6 bases). Trimming stripped 5 bases from V and 4 bases from J, with 12 bases between. The CDR3 loop spans 15 amino acids. Germline V gives CDR1 SGHTA, CDR2 FQGNSA. DNA of the CDR3: TGTGCCAGCAGCCCGACAGGACAGTATAATTCACCCCTCCACTTT. Translation gives CASSPTGQYNSPLHF.

V usage is TRBV6-1 and J usage is TRBJ1-2; D is undetermined. Looked up from germline, CDR1 is MNHNS and CDR2 is SASEGT. There are 13 residues in the CDR3. V was cut by 8 bases and J by 4 bases, with 14 bases left in between. This CDR3 reads CASWRAGSYGYTF. The DNA of the CDR3 is TGTGCCAGCTGGCGGGCCGGGTCCTATGGCTACACCTTC.

The chain employs TRBV5-1 and TRBJ2-3; the match to TRBD1 covers 7 bases. Trimming removed 2 bases from V and 2 bases from J; junction bases left unmatched: 2. CDR1 is SGHRS and CDR2 is YFSETQ in the germline V gene. This CDR3 region has 14 residues. The CDR3 loop is CASSFGQATDTQYF. In DNA form, the CDR3 reads TGCGCCAGCAGCTTTGGACAGGCCACAGATACGCAGTATTTT.

CDR3 bases: TGCGCCAGCAGCCAAGAGCGGGAGGCAGGGTTTGGAGATACGCAGTATTTT. Translation gives CASSQEREAGFGDTQYF. This sequence joins TRBV4-1 and TRBJ2-3; 8 nucleotides match TRBD2. The CDR3 spans 17 residues. Unmatched junction bases numbered 10, after V lost 0 bases and J lost 5 bases. CDR1 and CDR2 from the germline V gene are MGHRA and YSYEKL.

The chain combines TRBV6-5 with TRBJ1-1; D unresolved. Looked up from germline, CDR1 is MNHEY and CDR2 is SVGAGI. The length of the CDR3 is 12 residues. V was pared by 4 bases and J by 5 bases, with 8 bases between. CDR3 in amino acids: CASSSRWTEAFF. The CDR3 nucleotides are TGTGCCAGCAGTTCGAGGTGGACTGAAGCTTTCTTT.

The V gene is TRBV6-1, the J gene TRBJ2-3, with D uncertain. From germline, CDR1 is MNHNS and CDR2 SASEGT. V dropped 7 bases and J dropped 4 bases, with 9 bases sitting between them. This CDR3 is 12 amino acids long. CDR3 DNA sequence: TGTGCCAGCACCCCGTCCGCAGATACGCAGTATTTT. Translation gives CASTPSADTQYF.